Presented here are 30 T cell receptor beta chains from one specimen sequenced in a study of OX40 agonist ivuxolimab in advanced cancers. TCRdb's table, derived via immunoSEQ multiplex PCR, lists solely in-frame clones and lacks some. The sample contains 65,000 or so clones, approximately 80% of which appear only once. The sample was CD4+ or CD8+ T cells sorted from blood, taken in a trial of the OX40 agonist ivuxolimab. The receptors shown here come from an adult with an advanced solid tumor such as melanoma, head and neck, liver or kidney cancer.

This chain uses TRBV15 with TRBJ1-1, with a tentative D call TRBD1 (6 bases). The germline V and J ends were trimmed by 5 bases and 2 bases, with 12 bases remaining between them. Germline CDR1 is LNHNV and CDR2 is YYDKDF (reference sequence). The CDR3 consists of 14 residues. CDR3 DNA sequence: TGTGCCACCAGCCCCCGGACAGTTAACACTGAAGCTTTCTTT. Its protein product is CATSPRTVNTEAFF.

The genes are TRBV5-5 and TRBJ2-2; TRBD2 matches at 8 bases. With V trimmed by 2 bases and J by 3 bases, 6 bases remained unmatched. The CDR3 spans 16 residues. Germline CDR1 SGHKS, CDR2 YYEKEE (reference sequence). Written as DNA, the CDR3 is TGTGCCAGCAGCTTTGCAGCGGGGGTTTACACCGGGGAGCTGTTTTTT. Residues: CASSFAAGVYTGELFF.

This chain joins TRBV13 and TRBJ2-2; 8 nucleotides align to TRBD1. This CDR3 has 16 amino acids. The V segment lost 4 bases and the J segment 0 bases; nucleotides outside the gene matches: 4. CDR1 and CDR2 from the germline V gene are PRHDT and FYEKMQ (reference sequence). The DNA of the CDR3 is TGTGCCAGCAGCTATAACAGGGGGGCGAACACCGGGGAGCTGTTTTTT. Encoded protein: CASSYNRGANTGELFF.

The sample holds one count of this clone. The CDR3 is CASSSGTGGAYEQYF. The CDR3, as DNA: TGTGCCAGCAGTTCCGGGACAGGGGGCGCCTACGAGCAGTACTTC. The chain is built from TRBV6-5 and TRBJ2-7; 12 bases map to TRBD1. The germline V gene encodes CDR1 MNHEY and CDR2 SVGAGI. The CDR3 is 15 amino acids. V shed 4 bases and J 2 bases; nucleotides not matched to a gene: 3.

This chain joins TRBV5-1 and TRBJ2-1; D possibly corresponds to TRBD1 (6 bases). In germline, CDR1 is SGHRS, CDR2 YFSETQ. V lost 10 bases and J 8 bases, leaving 28 bases between the germline ends. This CDR3 region has 16 residues. This CDR3 reads CACTPYLPGHTDEQFF. The DNA for the CDR3 is TGCGCCTGCACTCCCTACCTCCCGGGACATACTGATGAGCAGTTCTTC.

The CDR3 DNA is TGCAGCGCCCGACAGGGGGAGGTGACCCAGTACTTC. Translating gives CSARQGEVTQYF. This rearrangement joins TRBV29-1 to TRBJ2-5; TRBD1 agrees at 9 bases. The junction had 7 bases not matched to a gene; V was cut back by 7 bases and J by 7 bases. This CDR3 is 12 amino acids long. Germline V lookup: CDR1 SQVTM, CDR2 ANQGSEA. The full variable domain, with the rest looked up from reference TRBV29-1 and TRBJ2-5, is SAVISQKPSRDICQRGTSLTIQCQVDSQVTMMFWYRQQPGQSLTLIATANQGSEATYESGFVIDKFPISRPNLTFSTLTVSNMSPEDSSIYLCSARQGEVTQYFGPGTRLLVL.

The chain has TRBV29-1 and TRBJ2-1; TRBD1 aligns across 8 bases. In germline, CDR1 is SQVTM, CDR2 ANQGSEA. The ends lost 4 bases at V and 6 bases at J; junction bases unmatched: 8. This CDR3 region has 14 residues. This chain's CDR3 is CSVVRDRGFNEQFF. DNA for the CDR3: TGCAGCGTTGTGAGAGACAGGGGCTTCAATGAGCAGTTCTTC.

The chain joins TRBV7-2 to TRBJ2-2; the D gene is possibly TRBD2 (6 bases). Germline CDR1 reads SGHTA; CDR2 reads FQGNSA. Trimming removed 4 bases at V and 6 bases at J, with 12 bases between. This CDR3 comprises 14 residues. The CDR3 DNA reads as TGTGCCAGCAGCTGGGACTTATTCGCCGGGGAGCTGTTTTTT. Translated: CASSWDLFAGELFF.

The chain is built from TRBV6-5 and TRBJ1-2; D possibly corresponds to TRBD1 (6 bases). CDR1 and CDR2 (germline): MNHEY, SVGAGI. With 6 bases removed from V and 4 bases from J, the gap between germline ends came to 12 bases. This CDR3 region has 13 residues. CDR3 in amino acids: CASSRTAPYGYTF. The CDR3, as DNA: TGTGCCAGCAGCCGGACAGCGCCCTATGGCTACACCTTC.

To note about this clone: Other nucleotide sequences in the sample specify the same CDR3. As DNA, the CDR3 is TGCGCCAGCAGCTTGGCTGTCGGTAGCGGGGGGCCGGCCTACGAGCAGTACTTC. Its translation: CASSLAVGSGGPAYEQYF. This sequence joins TRBV5-1 and TRBJ2-7; 10 positions match TRBD2. The CDR3 extends over 18 amino acids. Per germline, CDR1 SGHRS and CDR2 YFSETQ. V lost 0 bases, J lost 2 bases, and 11 bases stayed unmatched.

This chain uses TRBV30 with TRBJ2-7; no firm D call. Germline CDR1 and CDR2: GTSNPN and SVGIG (reference sequence). V was clipped by 2 bases and J by 3 bases, with 11 bases between them. This CDR3 comprises 13 residues. The CDR3 sequence is CAWSIPRNYEQYF. The CDR3, as DNA: TGTGCCTGGAGTATCCCTAGGAACTACGAGCAGTACTTC.

This clone was detected only once. At one of its ends the junction is not consistent with the germline gene, which may arise from a read error. J is TRBJ2-2 and V is TRBV4-2, with D uncertain. This CDR3 has 15 residues. Germline values: CDR1 LGHNA, CDR2 YNFKEQ. The CDR3: CASSQDSSNPGELFF. The CDR3 DNA sequence: TGTGCCAGCAGCCAAGATTCTTCGAACCCCGGGGAGCTGTTTTTT.

The chain has TRBV11-3 and TRBJ2-7; no firm D call. The V gene lost 4 bases and the J gene lost 7 bases, with 14 bases spanning the gap. The CDR3 loop spans 13 amino acids. Per germline, CDR1 SGHNT and CDR2 YENEEA. CDR3 coding DNA: TGTGCCAGCAGCTGGATGAGGACGCCTGAGCAGTACTTC. As protein: CASSWMRTPEQYF. The complete variable domain, with remaining parts taken from reference TRBV11-3 and TRBJ2-7, reads EAGVVQSPRYKIIEKKQPVAFWCNPISGHNTLYWYLQNLGQGPELLIRYENEEAVDDSQLPKDRFSAERLKGVDSTLKIQPAELGDSAVYLCASSWMRTPEQYFGPGTRLTVT.

This sequence joins TRBV18 and TRBJ1-2, with D uncertain. Germline V gene data show CDR1 as KGHSH and CDR2 as LQKENI. There are 16 residues in the CDR3. Deletions cut 3 bases from V and 6 bases from J, with 20 bases between. The DNA of the CDR3 is TGTGCCAGCTCACCGGAGGACGGCCCCCGGTTTGATGGCTACACCTTC. Its protein is CASSPEDGPRFDGYTF. Complete variable domain (other parts from reference TRBV18 and TRBJ1-2): NAGVMQNPRHLVRRRGQEARLRCSPMKGHSHVYWYRQLPEEGLKFMVYLQKENIIDESGMPKERFSAEFPKEGPSILRIQQVVRGDSAAYFCASSPEDGPRFDGYTFGSGTRLTVV.

The chain joins TRBV5-6 to TRBJ2-7, with D hard to call. From germline, CDR1 is SGHDT and CDR2 YYEEEE. The CDR3 covers 14 residues. Trimming shortened V by 0 bases and J by 4 bases, and 11 bases separated the two germline ends. CDR3 protein: CASSLVGLWYEQYF. CDR3 DNA: TGTGCCAGCAGCTTGGTTGGGCTTTGGTACGAGCAGTACTTC.

The genes are TRBV13 and TRBJ2-6; D ambiguous. In germline, CDR1 is PRHDT, CDR2 FYEKMQ (reference sequence). The CDR3 is 15 residues long. The V and J ends lost 3 bases and 4 bases respectively, with 10 bases between them. The CDR3, as DNA: TGTGCCAGCAGCTTTCTTATGTGGGGGGCCAACGTCCTGACTTTC. This translates into CASSFLMWGANVLTF.

The chain uses TRBV29-1 and TRBJ2-5; D might be TRBD1 (5 bases). V was pared by 7 bases and J by 7 bases, with 16 bases between. The CDR3 spans 12 residues. The V gene's germline CDR1 is SQVTM and CDR2 ANQGSEA. Here the CDR3 DNA reads TGCAGCGCCTGGACACCCTTGGGGACCCAGTACTTC. It is translated as CSAWTPLGTQYF.

This clone has just a few counts. The chain uses TRBV7-9 and TRBJ2-1; 10 nucleotides align to TRBD2. Germline V gene lookup returns CDR1 SEHNR and CDR2 FQNEAQ (reference sequence). The CDR3 sequence is 15 residues long. V lost 1 base and J lost 4; bases outside the gene matches: 1. The CDR3 DNA is TGTGCCAGCAGCTTAGAAGCGGGGGGGTACAATGAGCAGTTCTTC. It translates to CASSLEAGGYNEQFF.

V gene TRBV6-1 combines with J gene TRBJ1-5; D is possibly TRBD1 (5 bases). V was cut by 2 bases and J by 0 bases, with 11 bases left in between. The germline V gene encodes CDR1 MNHNS and CDR2 SASEGT. The CDR3 is 16 residues long. CDR3 region: CASSELGLYSNQPQHF. CDR3 coding DNA: TGTGCCAGCAGTGAACTGGGACTGTATAGCAATCAGCCCCAGCATTTT.

The V gene is TRBV27, the J gene TRBJ2-2, with 7 bases that match TRBD1. Germline values: CDR1 MNHEY, CDR2 SMNVEV (reference sequence). This CDR3 is built from 14 residues. V gave up 4 bases and J gave up 1 base; unmatched junction bases: 0. The CDR3 DNA sequence: TGTGCCAGCAGTTGGACAGGGAACACCGGGGAGCTGTTTTTT. Protein product: CASSWTGNTGELFF.

The DNA for the CDR3 is TGTGCCAGCAGCTTAGATCCGGGTAGCAATCAGCCCCAGCATTTT. It is translated as CASSLDPGSNQPQHF. The chain couples TRBV11-2 to TRBJ1-5, with D unclear. The CDR3 spans 15 residues. Trimming removed 0 bases at V and 0 bases at J, with 6 bases between. Germline V gene data show CDR1 as SGHAT and CDR2 as FQNNGV. Full variable domain (missing parts from reference TRBV11-2 and TRBJ1-5): EAGVAQSPRYKIIEKRQSVAFWCNPISGHATLYWYQQILGQGPKLLIQFQNNGVVDDSQLPKDRFSAERLKGVDSTLKIQPAKLEDSAVYLCASSLDPGSNQPQHFGDGTRLSIL.

This chain links TRBV30 with TRBJ2-5, with unresolved D. Germline lookup yields CDR1 GTSNPN and CDR2 SVGIG (reference sequence). V was trimmed by 5 bases and J by 4 bases, leaving 8 bases between them. This CDR3 region has 11 residues. The CDR3 coding sequence is TGTGCCTGGGGACCGAGAGAGACCCAGTACTTC. It encodes CAWGPRETQYF.

The chain joins TRBV29-1 to TRBJ2-6; no clear D gene. This CDR3 spans 13 amino acids. Trimming cost V 6 bases and J 2 bases, with 8 bases left between them. Germline V gives CDR1 SQVTM, CDR2 ANQGSEA. CDR3 coding DNA: TGCAGCGTACGGGTCCCTGGGGCCAACGTCCTGACTTTC. This translates into CSVRVPGANVLTF.

This chain links TRBV7-2 with TRBJ2-5; D ambiguous. CDR1 SGHTA and CDR2 FQGNSA come from the germline V gene. V was pared by 2 bases and J by 5 bases, with 12 bases between. This CDR3 comprises 14 residues. The CDR3 here is CASSLNHVRETQYF. The CDR3 coding sequence is TGTGCCAGCAGCTTAAACCACGTCCGGGAGACCCAGTACTTC.

This sequence joins TRBV14 and TRBJ2-1; D not certain. V lost 5 bases and J lost 0, with 11 bases in between. Germline values: CDR1 SGHDN, CDR2 FVKESK. This CDR3 spans 15 amino acids. Here the CDR3 DNA reads TGTGCCAGCAGCTCAACTATGTTCTCCTACAATGAGCAGTTCTTC. Translated, it gives CASSSTMFSYNEQFF.

The rearrangement links TRBV29-1 to TRBJ2-1; D remains ambiguous. V shed 4 bases and J shed 7 bases, with 17 bases lying between them. This CDR3 is built from 14 residues. Per the germline V gene, CDR1 is SQVTM and CDR2 is ANQGSEA. The CDR3 region has the DNA TGCAGCGTTGCGGGCCCCACGGCTGGTAATGAGCAGTTCTTC. As protein: CSVAGPTAGNEQFF.

The chain joins TRBV30 to TRBJ2-6; TRBD1 agrees at 9 bases. The V gene end was trimmed by 4 bases and the J gene end by 2 bases; junction bases not matched to a gene: 18. This CDR3 has 20 amino acids. CDR1 and CDR2 (germline): GTSNPN, SVGIG (reference sequence). The CDR3 coding sequence is TGTGCCTGGACTACCACAGGGGGCGTGGGGGGAGCCCCTGGGGCCAACGTCCTGACTTTC. This encodes CAWTTTGGVGGAPGANVLTF.

The chain uses TRBV5-4 and TRBJ2-3; weak D call: TRBD1 (6 bases). V was trimmed by 2 bases and J by 9 bases, leaving 13 bases between them. Looked up from germline, CDR1 is SGHNT and CDR2 is YYREEE (reference sequence). This CDR3 comprises 13 residues. CDR3 amino acids: CASSFDRPGTQYF. The CDR3 DNA sequence: TGTGCCAGCAGCTTTGACAGGCCCGGGACGCAGTATTTT. Full variable domain (remainder filled in from reference TRBV5-4 and TRBJ2-3): ETGVTQSPTHLIKTRGQQVTLRCSSQSGHNTVSWYQQALGQGPQFIFQYYREEENGRGNFPPRFSGLQFPNYSSELNVNALELDDSALYLCASSFDRPGTQYFGPGTRLTVL.

The CDR3, as DNA: TGTGCCTGGACAGGACTAGGGTCCTACAATGAGCAGTTCTTC. Its protein is CAWTGLGSYNEQFF. This chain connects TRBV30 to TRBJ2-1; 7 bases agree with TRBD2. Germline-derived CDR1 and CDR2 are GTSNPN and SVGIG (reference sequence). The J segment lost 1 base and the V segment lost 4 bases, leaving 4 bases of the junction unmatched. This CDR3 comprises 14 residues. Full variable domain (remainder filled in from reference TRBV30 and TRBJ2-1): SQTIHQWPATLVQPVGSPLSLECTVEGTSNPNLYWYRQAAGRGLQLLFYSVGIGQISSEVPQNLSASRPQDRQFILSSKKLLLSDSGFYLCAWTGLGSYNEQFFGPGTRLTVL.

The gene calls are TRBV4-1 and TRBJ2-5; D ambiguous. With 5 bases removed from V and 1 base from J, the gap between germline ends came to 5 bases. The CDR3 spans 12 residues. Per germline, CDR1 MGHRA and CDR2 YSYEKL. The CDR3 DNA reads as TGCGCCAGCAGCGAGGTCCAAGAGACCCAGTACTTC. Protein: CASSEVQETQYF.